A selection of T cell receptor beta chains follows, all from one sample in a study of blood T cells in healthy people across ages. Each CDR3 protein is one row after TCRdb ran MiXCR on the 5' RACE reads. In the table there are some 1.1 million distinct CDR3 sequences, around two fifths of which are singletons. What was sequenced was blood. Receptor source: a young man in good health. The CDR3 runs from the conserved cysteine through the conserved F or W. A D gene is named only where the DNA matches it firmly. Where a row states a size, it is once, few, many or the class of an expanded clone; other rows omit it.

v_gene,j_gene,d_gene,abundance,CDR3nt,CDR3aa
TRBV20-1,TRBJ1-1,.,.,TGCAGTGCCCGAGAGGGGTCCCTAGGGACTGAAGCTTTCTTT,CSAREGSLGTEAFF
TRBV20-1,TRBJ1-2,TRBD1,.,TGCAGTGCCAAGACAGGGGTAGACTATGGCTACACCTTC,CSAKTGVDYGYTF
TRBV4-3,TRBJ1-1,.,.,TGCGCCAGCAGCCAACGGCAGGGAGGGAACACTGAAGCTTTCTTT,CASSQRQGGNTEAFF
TRBV5-1,TRBJ1-2,.,.,TGCGCCAGCAGCCCGGGGGCCGATGGTTGGTATGGCTACACCTTC,CASSPGADGWYGYTF
TRBV5-1,TRBJ1-4,.,.,TGCGCCAGCAGCTTGGGTCCAGGGAGTGAAAAACTGTTTTTT,CASSLGPGSEKLFF
TRBV6-1,TRBJ2-6,TRBD1,few,TGTGCCAGCAGTGAGACAGGGTCTGGGGCCAACGTCCTGACTTTC,CASSETGSGANVLTF
TRBV7-3,TRBJ1-1,.,.,TGTGCCAGCAGCTTGAGGAACGGGGACACTGAAGCTTTCTTT,CASSLRNGDTEAFF
TRBV24-1,TRBJ1-1,TRBD1,.,TGTGCCACCAGTGCCGCTCAGGGGGCCGGGAACACTGAAGCTTTCTTT,CATSAAQGAGNTEAFF
TRBV9,TRBJ2-5,TRBD2,.,TGTGCCAGCAGCGCCGGGACTAGCGGGACTAATGAGCAGTACTTC,CASSAGTSGTNEQYF
TRBV4-3,TRBJ1-1,.,.,TGCGCCAGCAGCCGGGTGGCGGCAAACACTGAAGCTTTCTTT,CASSRVAANTEAFF
TRBV10-3,TRBJ2-1,.,.,TGTGCCATCAGTGAGTCGAGCGGAGGAAACAATGAGCAGTTCTTC,CAISESSGGNNEQFF
TRBV21-1,TRBJ1-2,.,.,TGTGCCAGCAGCAAAGCGACCACAGGGACTAACTATGGCTACACCTTC,CASSKATTGTNYGYTF
TRBV3-1,TRBJ2-6,.,.,TGTGCCAGCAGCTTTGAGGCTTCTGGGGCCAACGTCCTGACTTTC,CASSFEASGANVLTF
TRBV4-3,TRBJ2-3,.,.,TGCGCCAGCAGCCAAGACGGGGGGACAGGATGGGGAGATACGCAGTATTTT,CASSQDGGTGWGDTQYF
TRBV11-2,TRBJ2-5,.,.,TGTGCCAGCAGCTTAGGAAGGTCAGAGACCCAGTACTTC,CASSLGRSETQYF
TRBV9,TRBJ1-3,TRBD1,.,TGTGCCAGCAGCGTAGGGACAGGGGCTGGAAACACCATATATTTT,CASSVGTGAGNTIYF
TRBV14,TRBJ2-1,.,.,TGTGCCAGCAGCCAAGATATATCCAACTACAATGAGCAGTTCTTC,CASSQDISNYNEQFF
TRBV5-1,TRBJ1-2,.,.,TGCCCCGGCAGCTTGGATGCTAGTACCGGCTATGGCTACACCTTC,CPGSLDASTGYGYTF
TRBV27,TRBJ1-4,.,.,TGTGCCAGCAGTTTATCCGCGGGCCGACCAGATGAAAAACTGTTTTTT,CASSLSAGRPDEKLFF
TRBV7-9,TRBJ2-2,TRBD1,.,TGTGCCAGCAGCTGGACAGGCGGAACCGGGGAGCTGTTTTTT,CASSWTGGTGELFF
TRBV5-1,TRBJ2-1,TRBD1,.,TGCGCCAGCACCAGAAGGACAGGGGGTCACCCGGGCAATGAGCAGTTCTTC,CASTRRTGGHPGNEQFF
TRBV29-1,TRBJ2-1,TRBD2,.,TGCAGCGTTGAAGAAGGCGGGGGGGCCTTTGGGGTGCAGTTCTTC,CSVEEGGGAFGVQFF
TRBV6-1,TRBJ2-4,TRBD1,.,TGTGCCAGCAGTGAACGTGGGACAGGGGTAGCCAAAAACATTCAGTACTTC,CASSERGTGVAKNIQYF
TRBV20-1,TRBJ2-1,TRBD2,few,TGCAGTGCTACCAGCCCTCTAGCGGGGGTGACCTACAATGAGCAGTTCTTC,CSATSPLAGVTYNEQFF
TRBV10-3,TRBJ2-1,TRBD2,few,TGTGCCATCAGTGAGTTTAGCGGGGGGAGTAGCTCCTACAATGAGCAGTTCTTC,CAISEFSGGSSSYNEQFF
TRBV11-2,TRBJ2-1,.,.,TGTGCCAGCAGCGAACCACAGGAGGAAAGTGAGCAGTTCTTC,CASSEPQEESEQFF
TRBV4-2,TRBJ1-2,TRBD1,few,TGTGCCAGCAGCCAAGGCCCGCAGGGGGCCGAAGGCTACACCTTC,CASSQGPQGAEGYTF
TRBV11-2,TRBJ2-1,.,.,TGTGCCAGCAGCTCGCGACTGGGGACGGAGGGTGAGCAGTTCTTC,CASSSRLGTEGEQFF
TRBV5-5,TRBJ2-2,.,.,TGTGCCAGCAGCTCCGAAGCGTCCCACACCGGGGAGCTGTTTTTT,CASSSEASHTGELFF
TRBV7-9,TRBJ2-1,TRBD2,few,TGTGCCAGCGGGAGACTAGCGGGCGACAATGAGCAGTTCTTC,CASGRLAGDNEQFF
TRBV6-6,TRBJ2-1,TRBD2,few,TGTGCCAGCAGTGACACGACTAGCGGGGACCACAATGAGCAGTTCTTC,CASSDTTSGDHNEQFF
TRBV30,TRBJ2-7,TRBD2,few,TGTGCCTGGAGTCTAGCGGGGTACTCCTACGAGCAGTACTTC,CAWSLAGYSYEQYF
TRBV7-9,TRBJ1-1,.,.,TGTGCCAGCAGCTTGGGGGACGGGGAGGTCCTTAAAGCTTTCTTT,CASSLGDGEVLKAFF
TRBV29-1,TRBJ1-1,.,few,TGCAGCGTGGGGGAGGGGACGAACACTGAAGCTTTCTTT,CSVGEGTNTEAFF
TRBV6-6,TRBJ1-1,.,.,TGTGCCAGCAGTCCAGGGTTTCCTGAAACTTTCTTT,CASSPGFPETFF
TRBV27,TRBJ2-1,.,.,TGTGCCAGCAGTTACCGAGGCGCACAGGAGAATGACAATGAGCAGTTCTTC,CASSYRGAQENDNEQFF
TRBV6-1,TRBJ1-5,TRBD1,.,TGTGCCAGCAGCTACGACAGGGTTGGAACTCAGCCCCAGCATTTT,CASSYDRVGTQPQHF
TRBV7-2,TRBJ2-3,.,few,TGTGCCAGCAGCTTGACACTATGGGGCACAGATACGCAGTATTTT,CASSLTLWGTDTQYF
TRBV25-1,TRBJ2-2,TRBD1,few,TGTGCCAGCTGCCGGACAGGGTACACCGGGGAGCTGTTTTTT,CASCRTGYTGELFF
TRBV2,TRBJ2-5,.,many,TGTGCCAGCAGCCCCAGGGTAAAAGAGACCCAGTACTTC,CASSPRVKETQYF
TRBV14,TRBJ2-1,TRBD2,.,TGTGCCAGCAGCCATGGAATAGCGGGTACTTACAATGAGCAGTTCTTC,CASSHGIAGTYNEQFF
TRBV12-3/TRBV12-4,TRBJ2-7,TRBD1,few,TGTGCCAGCAGTTTAAGAGGGGGCCCCTACGAGCAGTACTTC,CASSLRGGPYEQYF
TRBV3-1,TRBJ1-2,TRBD1,.,TGTGCCAGCAGCCACCTAACATCCGGACAGGGGAACTATGGCTACACCTTC,CASSHLTSGQGNYGYTF
TRBV15,TRBJ1-5,.,.,TGTGCCGCCAGCAGAGATGCGGGGGCGGGTCAGCCCCAGCATTTT,CAASRDAGAGQPQHF
TRBV2,TRBJ1-4,TRBD1,.,TGTGCCAGCAGCCAGACCCCAGGGGGCAGGGAAAAACTGTTTTTT,CASSQTPGGREKLFF
TRBV20-1,TRBJ2-1,TRBD2,.,TGCAGTGCTAGCCACCGGGACTACCCCGTAATAGAGCAGTTCTTC,CSASHRDYPVIEQFF
TRBV6-5,TRBJ1-2,TRBD1,.,TGTGCCAGCAGTTACTCAGGGACAGGGGTCTCCTCGAACTATGGCTACACCTTC,CASSYSGTGVSSNYGYTF
TRBV28,TRBJ2-2,TRBD2,.,TGTGCCAGCAGGAGGACTAGCGGGAACACCGGGGAGCTGTTTTTT,CASRRTSGNTGELFF
TRBV7-3,TRBJ2-1,TRBD2,.,TGTGCCAGCAGCTTAACCCTAGCGGGATTTAGTGAGCAGTTCTTC,CASSLTLAGFSEQFF
TRBV7-2,TRBJ2-2,TRBD2,.,TGTGCCAGCAGCTTGGGGACTAGCGGGGGTTACACCGGGGAGCTGTTTTTT,CASSLGTSGGYTGELFF
TRBV6-5,TRBJ2-4,.,few,TGTGCCAGCAGCCCTCTCCGGGACCTTACTCGAAGGGAGCAGTACTTC,CASSPLRDLTRREQYF